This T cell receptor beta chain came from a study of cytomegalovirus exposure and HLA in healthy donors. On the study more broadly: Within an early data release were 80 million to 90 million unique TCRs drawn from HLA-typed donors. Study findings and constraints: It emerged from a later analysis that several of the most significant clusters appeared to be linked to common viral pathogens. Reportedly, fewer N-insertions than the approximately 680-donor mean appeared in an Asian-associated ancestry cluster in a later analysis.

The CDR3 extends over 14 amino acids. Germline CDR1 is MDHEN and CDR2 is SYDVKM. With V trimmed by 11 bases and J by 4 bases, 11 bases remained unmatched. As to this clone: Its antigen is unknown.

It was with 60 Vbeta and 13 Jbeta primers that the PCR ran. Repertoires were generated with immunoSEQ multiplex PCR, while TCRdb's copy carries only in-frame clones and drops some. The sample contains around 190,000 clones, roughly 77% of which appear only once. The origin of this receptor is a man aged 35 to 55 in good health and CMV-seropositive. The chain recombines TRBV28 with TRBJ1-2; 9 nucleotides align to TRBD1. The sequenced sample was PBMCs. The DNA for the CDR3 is TGTGCCGTGACGAGGACAGGGGCCTTCTATGGCTACACCTTC. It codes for CAVTRTGAFYGYTF.